The clone carrying this T cell receptor beta chain was seen only once. The data stem from a study of control samples from healthy donors and cancer patients. This CDR3 region has 15 residues. The germline V gene encodes CDR1 SGDLS and CDR2 YYNGEE. Trimming shortened V by 0 bases and J by 6 bases, and 10 bases separated the two germline ends. The data were produced by immunoSEQ multiplex PCR, yet TCRdb's version contains in-frame clones alone and is incomplete. The profile shows tens of thousands of clones, about 85% of them singletons. The V call is TRBV9, the J call TRBJ1-6; a weak D match, TRBD1 (5 bases). The sequencing input was blood. The receptor was derived from a woman aged 70 to 79 in good health. CDR3 DNA sequence: TGTGCCAGCAGCGTAGGTGGCAGGGCTAATTCACCCCTCCACTTT. The encoded protein is CASSVGGRANSPLHF. The whole variable domain, filled in from reference TRBV9 and TRBJ1-6, reads DSGVTQTPKHLITATGQRVTLRCSPRSGDLSVYWYQQSLDQGLQFLIQYYNGEERAKGNILERFSAQQFPDLHSELNLSSLELGDSALYFCASSVGGRANSPLHFGNGTRLTVT.